This T cell receptor (beta chain) emerged from a study of shared clonotypes between healthy human individuals. The CDR3 contains 14 residues. In germline, CDR1 is MNHEY, CDR2 SMNVEV (reference sequence). The ends were cut back, 3 bases at V and 7 bases at J, with 13 bases in the middle. CD45RO-negative CD8 cells positively selected for CCR7 made up the naive population, which excluded terminally differentiated effector memory CD45RA+ cells. Sequenced by immunoSEQ multiplex PCR; TCRdb stores in-frame clones only, minus some. Of about 2.2 million clones in the sample, about 94% were seen once. This chain links TRBV27 with TRBJ2-1; possible D gene TRBD2, 5 bases. This clonotype was obtained from a man younger than 30 in good health. Some clones in this sample may be carry-over from other donors' samples. Sequencing was performed on naive CD8+ T cells from PBMCs. The CDR3 region is CASSFEGSRNEQFF. CDR3 coding DNA: TGTGCCAGCAGTTTCGAGGGATCCCGGAATGAGCAGTTCTTC.